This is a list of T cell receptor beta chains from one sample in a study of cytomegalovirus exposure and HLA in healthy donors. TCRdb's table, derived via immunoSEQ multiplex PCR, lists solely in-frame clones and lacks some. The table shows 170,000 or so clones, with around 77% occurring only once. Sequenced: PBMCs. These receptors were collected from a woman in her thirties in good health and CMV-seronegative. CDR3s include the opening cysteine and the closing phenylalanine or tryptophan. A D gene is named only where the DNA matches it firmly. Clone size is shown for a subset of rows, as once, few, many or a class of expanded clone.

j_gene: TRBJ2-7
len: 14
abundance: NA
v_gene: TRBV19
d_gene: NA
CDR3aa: CASSIRGSSYEQYF

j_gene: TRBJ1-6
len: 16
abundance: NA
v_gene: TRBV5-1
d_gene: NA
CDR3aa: CASSLVGVGANSPLHF

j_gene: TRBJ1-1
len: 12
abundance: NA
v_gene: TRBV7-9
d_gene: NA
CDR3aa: CATRGEGTEAFF

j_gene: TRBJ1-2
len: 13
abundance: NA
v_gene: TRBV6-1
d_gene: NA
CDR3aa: CASSGAVDYGYTF

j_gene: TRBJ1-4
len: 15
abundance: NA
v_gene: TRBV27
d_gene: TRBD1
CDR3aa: CASATKQGANEKLFF

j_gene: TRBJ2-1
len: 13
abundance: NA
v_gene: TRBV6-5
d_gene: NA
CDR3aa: CASSWAEYNEQFF

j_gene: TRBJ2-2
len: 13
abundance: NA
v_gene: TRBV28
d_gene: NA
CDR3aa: CASSFPNTGELFF

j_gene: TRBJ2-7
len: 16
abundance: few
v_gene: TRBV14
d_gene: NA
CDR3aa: CASSPLGGALNDEQYF

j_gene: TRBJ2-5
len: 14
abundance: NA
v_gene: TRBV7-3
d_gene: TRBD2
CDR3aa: CASSLSGTGETQYF

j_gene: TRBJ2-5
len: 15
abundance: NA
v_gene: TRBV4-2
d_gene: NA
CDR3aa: CASSQDREGQETQYF

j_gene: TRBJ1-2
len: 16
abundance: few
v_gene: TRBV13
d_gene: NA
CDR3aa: CASSRGGGGGVYGYTF

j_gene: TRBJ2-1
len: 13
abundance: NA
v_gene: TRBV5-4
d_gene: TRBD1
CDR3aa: CASSPGQNNEQFF

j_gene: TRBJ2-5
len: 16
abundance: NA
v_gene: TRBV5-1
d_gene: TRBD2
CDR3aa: CASSYPGLAEQETQYF

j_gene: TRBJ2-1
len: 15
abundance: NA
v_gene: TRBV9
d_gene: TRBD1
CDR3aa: CASSVTGTGNNEQFF

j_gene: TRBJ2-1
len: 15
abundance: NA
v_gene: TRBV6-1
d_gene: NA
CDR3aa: CASSEARFGVNEQFF

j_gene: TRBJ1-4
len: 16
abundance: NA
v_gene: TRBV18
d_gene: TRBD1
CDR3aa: CASSLGQARANEKLFF

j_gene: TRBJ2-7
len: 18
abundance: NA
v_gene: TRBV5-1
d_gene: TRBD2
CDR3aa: CASSLERGGGVLPYEQYF

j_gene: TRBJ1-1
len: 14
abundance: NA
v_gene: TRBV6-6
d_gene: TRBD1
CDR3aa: CASSYQTGTTEAFF

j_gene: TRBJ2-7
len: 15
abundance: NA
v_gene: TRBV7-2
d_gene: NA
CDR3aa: CASSRQAERGYEQYF

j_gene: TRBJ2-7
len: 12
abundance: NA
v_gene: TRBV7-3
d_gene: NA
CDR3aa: CASSLGGGEQYF

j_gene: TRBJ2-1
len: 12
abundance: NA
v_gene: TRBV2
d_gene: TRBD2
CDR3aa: CASGRVYNEQFF

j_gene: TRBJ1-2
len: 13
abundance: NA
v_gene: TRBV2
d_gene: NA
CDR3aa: CASTETERIGYTF

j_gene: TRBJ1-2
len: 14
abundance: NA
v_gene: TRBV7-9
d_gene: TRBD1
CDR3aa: CASSLANRGYGYTF

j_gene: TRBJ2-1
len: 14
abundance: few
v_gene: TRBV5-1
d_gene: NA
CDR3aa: CASSLGGEDNEQFF

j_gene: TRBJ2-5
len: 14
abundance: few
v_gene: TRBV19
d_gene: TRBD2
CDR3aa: CASRSQAGAETQYF

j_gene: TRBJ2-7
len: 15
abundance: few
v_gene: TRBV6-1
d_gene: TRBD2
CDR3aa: CASSQWGGVSYEQYF

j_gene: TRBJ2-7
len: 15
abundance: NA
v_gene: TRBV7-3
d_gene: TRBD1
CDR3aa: CASSPSGQGFNEQYF

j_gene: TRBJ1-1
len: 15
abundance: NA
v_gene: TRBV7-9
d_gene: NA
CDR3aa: CASSLGMGRVAEAFF

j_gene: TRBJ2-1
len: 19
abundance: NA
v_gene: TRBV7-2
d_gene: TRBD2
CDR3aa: CASSLGGLAGRSIYNEQFF

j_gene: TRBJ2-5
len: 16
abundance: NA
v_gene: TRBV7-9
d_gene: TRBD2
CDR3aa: CASSLFGGTLPETQYF

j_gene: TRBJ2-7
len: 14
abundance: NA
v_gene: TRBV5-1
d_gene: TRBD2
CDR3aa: CASRGTSGTYEQYF

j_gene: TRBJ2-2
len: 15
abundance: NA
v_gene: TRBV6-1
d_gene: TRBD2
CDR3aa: CASSARQGTSGELFF

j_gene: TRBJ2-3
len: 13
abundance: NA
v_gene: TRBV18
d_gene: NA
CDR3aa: CASSPRDSDTQYF

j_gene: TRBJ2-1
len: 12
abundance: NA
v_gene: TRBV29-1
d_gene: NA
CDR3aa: CSVVARGDEQFF

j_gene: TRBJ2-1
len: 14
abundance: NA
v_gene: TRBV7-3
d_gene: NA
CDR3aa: CASSLGGLSDEQFF

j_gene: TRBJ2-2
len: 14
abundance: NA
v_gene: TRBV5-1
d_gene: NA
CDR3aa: CASSLGQVTGELFF

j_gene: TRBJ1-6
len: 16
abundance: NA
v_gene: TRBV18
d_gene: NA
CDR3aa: CASSRNRDIQNSPLHF

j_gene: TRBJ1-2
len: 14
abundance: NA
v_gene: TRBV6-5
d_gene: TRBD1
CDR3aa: CASSYGGQVYGYTF

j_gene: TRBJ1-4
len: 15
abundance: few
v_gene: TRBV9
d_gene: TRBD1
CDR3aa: CASSTGTGVAEKLFF

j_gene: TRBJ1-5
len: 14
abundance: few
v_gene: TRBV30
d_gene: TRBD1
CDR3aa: CAWSDRGRNQPQHF